A selection of T cell receptor beta chains follows, all from one sample in a study of blood T cells in healthy people across ages. Each CDR3 protein gets one entry after TCRdb re-called the 5' RACE reads with MiXCR. The data contain approximately 800,000 distinct CDR3 sequences, 55% to 65% of them seen just once; the ten biggest clones take up roughly 25%. The sequencing sample was made of blood. The receptors stem from a man between 25 and 39 years old in good health. The CDR3 runs from the conserved cysteine through the conserved F or W. D genes are given only for firm matches. Size is omitted from some rows. Given values are once, few, many or a class for expanded clones.

CASSTGTATYEQYF	TGTGCCAGCAGTACCGGGACAGCTACCTACGAGCAGTACTTC	few	TRBJ2-7	TRBV6-5	TRBD1
CSATGTASYEQYF	TGCAGTGCTACCGGGACAGCCTCCTACGAGCAGTACTTC	few	TRBJ2-7	TRBV20-1	TRBD1
CSVASEKLFF	TGCAGCGTTGCGAGTGAAAAACTGTTTTTT	.	TRBJ1-4	TRBV29-1	.
CAWSAGTENSPLHF	TGTGCCTGGAGCGCCGGGACAGAAAATTCACCCCTCCACTTT	few	TRBJ1-6	TRBV30	TRBD1
CATSRDRFETQYF	TGTGCCACCAGCAGAGATCGTTTCGAGACCCAGTACTTC	.	TRBJ2-5	TRBV15	.
CASSQGGAGQPQYF	TGTGCCAGCAGCCAAGGGGGGGCAGGACAGCCCCAGTATTTT	.	TRBJ2-3	TRBV3-1	.
CASSSNPPGPLGTDTQYF	TGTGCCAGCAGCTCTAATCCCCCCGGGCCTCTTGGCACAGATACGCAGTATTTT	.	TRBJ2-3	TRBV7-9	.
CANLDGDNEQFF	TGTGCCAACCTGGACGGAGACAATGAGCAGTTCTTC	.	TRBJ2-1	TRBV7-9	.
CASSGRDGYYEQYF	TGTGCCAGCAGCGGACGGGACGGGTACTACGAGCAGTACTTC	few	TRBJ2-7	TRBV9	.
CASRLGQGDYGYTF	TGTGCCAGCAGACTGGGACAGGGGGACTATGGCTACACCTTC	.	TRBJ1-2	TRBV28	TRBD1
CASCPLPGSYNEQFF	TGTGCCAGCTGCCCCCTGCCGGGATCCTACAATGAGCAGTTCTTC	.	TRBJ2-1	TRBV7-6	.
CASSLGYGSTDTQYF	TGTGCCAGCAGTTTAGGGTACGGGAGCACAGATACGCAGTATTTT	.	TRBJ2-3	TRBV12-3/TRBV12-4	.
CASSPTQGYNSPLHF	TGTGCCAGCAGCCCAACCCAGGGATATAATTCACCCCTCCACTTT	.	TRBJ1-6	TRBV5-5	.
CASSYLDSGANVLTF	TGTGCCAGCAGTTACTTAGACTCTGGGGCCAACGTCCTGACTTTC	.	TRBJ2-6	TRBV6-2/TRBV6-3	.
CASSVGVIGSYEQYF	TGTGCCAGCAGCGTCGGTGTTATTGGATCCTACGAGCAGTACTTC	.	TRBJ2-7	TRBV9	.
CSAAAAGTVQYF	TGCAGTGCTGCCGCCGCCGGGACTGTTCAGTACTTC	few	TRBJ2-4	TRBV20-1	.
CASSRGVAGRETQYF	TGTGCCAGCAGCCGCGGCGTAGCGGGGAGAGAGACCCAGTACTTC	.	TRBJ2-5	TRBV7-9	TRBD2
CASSERGGGGLDTQYF	TGTGCCAGCAGTGAAAGGGGCGGGGGGGGCTTAGATACGCAGTATTTT	few	TRBJ2-3	TRBV6-1	TRBD2
CASSGGTSADYGYTF	TGTGCCAGCAGCGGCGGGACCTCGGCGGACTATGGCTACACCTTC	.	TRBJ1-2	TRBV2	.
CSAKAGRGFTRSGANVLTF	TGCAGTGCTAAGGCTGGTAGGGGTTTTACCCGCTCTGGGGCCAACGTCCTGACTTTC	.	TRBJ2-6	TRBV20-1	.
CASGGRGSYEQYF	TGTGCCAGCGGGGGGAGAGGGTCCTACGAGCAGTACTTC	few	TRBJ2-7	TRBV2	.
CAISERISGDYGYTF	TGTGCCATCAGTGAGCGAATCTCAGGGGACTATGGCTACACCTTC	.	TRBJ1-2	TRBV10-3	.
CAWSHNTEAFF	TGTGCCTGGTCCCACAACACTGAAGCTTTCTTT	.	TRBJ1-1	TRBV30	.
CASSYNVRYEQYF	TGTGCCAGCAGTTACAATGTCCGATACGAGCAGTACTTC	.	TRBJ2-7	TRBV6-5	.
CASSYSELGDTQYF	TGTGCCAGCAGTTACAGCGAACTGGGGGATACGCAGTATTTT	.	TRBJ2-3	TRBV6-6	.
CSATGSGGAWDEQFF	TGCAGTGCAACTGGAAGCGGGGGGGCCTGGGATGAGCAGTTCTTC	.	TRBJ2-1	TRBV20-1	TRBD2
CASSLGGNSYEQYF	TGTGCCAGCAGCTTAGGGGGGAACTCCTACGAGCAGTACTTC	many	TRBJ2-7	TRBV7-2	.
CASSPLSETQYF	TGTGCCAGCAGTCCCCTTTCAGAGACCCAGTACTTC	.	TRBJ2-5	TRBV7-8	.
CASSLREGGDSPLHF	TGTGCCAGCAGCTTACGCGAGGGTGGAGATTCACCCCTCCACTTT	.	TRBJ1-6	TRBV7-2	.
CASTGDATEAFF	TGTGCCAGCACGGGGGACGCCACTGAAGCTTTCTTT	.	TRBJ1-1	TRBV3-1	.
CASSSAGGAYNEQFF	TGTGCCAGCAGCTCCGCCGGGGGGGCCTACAATGAGCAGTTCTTC	.	TRBJ2-1	TRBV7-2	TRBD2
CASSLFSDWEEQYF	TGTGCCAGCAGTTTATTCTCCGACTGGGAGGAGCAGTACTTC	.	TRBJ2-7	TRBV27	.
CAPVYGRTEAFF	TGTGCCCCTGTCTACGGGAGAACTGAAGCTTTCTTT	.	TRBJ1-1	TRBV10-3	.
CASSLGQIFSYEQYF	TGTGCCAGCAGTCTGGGACAGATTTTTTCCTACGAGCAGTACTTC	.	TRBJ2-7	TRBV28	TRBD1
CSAQTGGSIEQYF	TGCAGTGCCCAAACAGGGGGCTCCATCGAGCAGTACTTC	.	TRBJ2-7	TRBV20-1	TRBD1
CSARVFLGQVSNEQFF	TGCAGTGCTAGAGTTTTTCTGGGACAGGTGTCCAATGAGCAGTTCTTC	few	TRBJ2-1	TRBV20-1	TRBD1
CASSVLSAIPSYGYTF	TGTGCCAGCAGCGTACTCTCGGCTATACCTTCTTATGGCTACACCTTC	once	TRBJ1-2	TRBV9	.
CASSLSATTYEQYF	TGCGCCAGCAGCTTGTCGGCAACCACCTACGAGCAGTACTTC	.	TRBJ2-7	TRBV5-1	.
CASSQTARGPYEQYF	TGTGCCAGCAGCCAGACGGCTCGAGGGCCCTACGAGCAGTACTTC	.	TRBJ2-7	TRBV3-1	.
CASSSRGGRAAYNEQFF	TGTGCCAGCAGCAGCCGGGGGGGGCGGGCTGCCTACAATGAGCAGTTCTTC	.	TRBJ2-1	TRBV9	TRBD2
CASSVEQGGGSPLHF	TGTGCCAGCAGCGTAGAACAGGGAGGAGGGTCACCCCTCCACTTT	.	TRBJ1-6	TRBV9	.
CASSTNPGGWDEQYF	TGTGCCAGCAGCACAAACCCAGGGGGATGGGACGAGCAGTACTTC	.	TRBJ2-7	TRBV7-2	TRBD1
CASSLIAGVTDTQYF	TGTGCCAGCAGCTTGATAGCGGGGGTCACAGATACGCAGTATTTT	few	TRBJ2-3	TRBV5-6	TRBD2
CSAIGRIAKNIQYF	TGCAGTGCTATTGGACGGATAGCCAAAAACATTCAGTACTTC	.	TRBJ2-4	TRBV20-1	.
CASSSGTGSVIQYF	TGTGCCAGCAGCTCGGGGACAGGGTCGGTCATTCAGTACTTC	.	TRBJ2-4	TRBV7-2	TRBD1
CSARPRGAYNEQFF	TGCAGTGCTAGACCCCGGGGTGCCTACAATGAGCAGTTCTTC	.	TRBJ2-1	TRBV20-1	.
CASSVGLSVSYNEQYF	TGTGCCAGCAGCGTAGGACTATCGGTCTCCTACAATGAGCAGTACTTC	.	TRBJ2-5	TRBV9	.
CASSPGRGSYNEQFF	TGTGCCAGCAGCCCCGGCAGGGGTTCCTACAATGAGCAGTTCTTC	few	TRBJ2-1	TRBV7-3	.
CASSDTGASYEQYF	TGTGCCAGCAGTGATACAGGGGCGTCCTACGAGCAGTACTTC	.	TRBJ2-7	TRBV6-1	TRBD1
CASSSGRAGKLFF	TGTGCCAGCAGCTCCGGGAGGGCGGGGAAACTGTTTTTT	.	TRBJ1-4	TRBV7-8	.
CASSLTKADEQYF	TGTGCCAGCAGCTTAACGAAGGCAGACGAGCAGTACTTC	.	TRBJ2-7	TRBV7-3	.
CAWSRGLAGGEQFF	TGTGCCTGGAGCCGGGGACTAGCGGGGGGTGAGCAGTTCTTC	.	TRBJ2-1	TRBV30	TRBD2
CASSWISGGQETQYF	TGTGCCAGCAGCTGGATCAGCGGGGGCCAAGAGACCCAGTACTTC	few	TRBJ2-5	TRBV7-9	TRBD2
CASNTGTRDYGYTF	TGTGCCAGCAACACCGGGACAAGGGACTATGGCTACACCTTC	.	TRBJ1-2	TRBV6-5	.
CASSLVGGFYSNQPQHF	TGTGCCAGCAGTTTGGTCGGAGGGTTTTATAGCAATCAGCCCCAGCATTTT	medium-sized	TRBJ1-5	TRBV12-3/TRBV12-4	.
CASGQDGTGPDEQFF	TGCGCCAGCGGCCAAGATGGGACAGGCCCAGATGAGCAGTTCTTC	.	TRBJ2-1	TRBV4-3	TRBD1
CASGLDLEGVYGYTF	TGCGCCAGCGGCTTGGATCTTGAGGGAGTCTATGGCTACACCTTC	.	TRBJ1-2	TRBV5-1	.
CSVDGTRGSTEAFF	TGCAGCGTTGACGGCACTCGGGGATCCACTGAAGCTTTCTTT	few	TRBJ1-1	TRBV29-1	.